This T cell receptor (beta chain) was recorded in a study of blood T cell repertoires in COVID-19. Looking at the study overall: Researchers got acute and convalescent COVID-19 samples from the United States, Italy and Spain.

Produced via immunoSEQ multiplex PCR; TCRdb's table is partial and in-frame only. Among approximately 100,000 clones listed, about 85% were seen once. Trimming shortened V by 4 bases and J by 2 bases, and 9 bases separated the two germline ends. Per the germline V gene, CDR1 is LGHNA and CDR2 is YSLEER. There are 15 residues in the CDR3. The chain is built from TRBV4-3 and TRBJ2-6; weak D call: TRBD1 (5 bases). Material: peripheral blood. The TCR originated in a human donor in a cohort sampled during active COVID-19. CDR3 sequence reads: CASSLGVTGANVLTF. DNA for the CDR3: TGCGCCAGCAGCCTAGGGGTTACTGGGGCCAACGTCCTGACTTTC.